This T cell receptor beta chain was sequenced in a study of technical replicates of blood from a few donors. Germline-derived CDR1 and CDR2 are WNHNN and SYGVQD (reference sequence). V lost 2 bases to trimming and J lost 5 bases, with 9 bases between them. The CDR3 is 13 amino acids. Here immunoSEQ multiplex PCR was the method, and the copy in TCRdb shows in-frame clones only, minus some. The sample includes 65,000 to 90,000 clones, roughly 94% of them seen just once. This clone was observed once. The sequenced sample was T cells isolated from PBMCs. The chain recombines TRBV10-1 with TRBJ2-5, with D perhaps TRBD1 (5 bases). The clonotype was recovered from a human donor in good health. The CDR3 spells CASSEGAGETQYF. The CDR3 DNA reads TGCGCCAGCAGTGAGGGGGCTGGGGAGACCCAGTACTTC.